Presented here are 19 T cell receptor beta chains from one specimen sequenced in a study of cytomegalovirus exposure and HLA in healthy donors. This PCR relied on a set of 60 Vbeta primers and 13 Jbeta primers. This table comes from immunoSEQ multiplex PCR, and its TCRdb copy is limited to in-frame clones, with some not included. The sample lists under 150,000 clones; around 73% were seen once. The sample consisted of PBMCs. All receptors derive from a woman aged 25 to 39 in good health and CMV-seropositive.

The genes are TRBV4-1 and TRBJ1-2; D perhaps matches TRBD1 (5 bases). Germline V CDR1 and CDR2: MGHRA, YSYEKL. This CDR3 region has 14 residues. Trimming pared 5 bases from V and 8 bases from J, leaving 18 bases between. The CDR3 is CASSDVQGGIGYTF. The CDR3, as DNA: TGCGCCAGCAGCGATGTTCAGGGTGGGATAGGCTACACCTTC.

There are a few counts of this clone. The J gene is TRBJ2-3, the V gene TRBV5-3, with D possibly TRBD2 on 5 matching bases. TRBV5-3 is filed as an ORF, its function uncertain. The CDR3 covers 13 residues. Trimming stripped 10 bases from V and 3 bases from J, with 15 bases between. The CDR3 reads CAAYCGETDTQYF. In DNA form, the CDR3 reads TGTGCCGCATACTGTGGGGAGACAGATACGCAGTATTTT.

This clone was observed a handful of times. The DNA for the CDR3 is TGCGCCAGCAGTCGAGCGGGGGCCGCCTACGAGCAGTACTTC. Amino acids: CASSRAGAAYEQYF. This sequence joins TRBV10-1 and TRBJ2-7; 8 bases match TRBD2. Trimming cost V 5 bases and J 2 bases; bases outside gene matches: 5. The length of the CDR3 is 14 residues. CDR1 and CDR2 (germline): WNHNN, SYGVQD (reference sequence).

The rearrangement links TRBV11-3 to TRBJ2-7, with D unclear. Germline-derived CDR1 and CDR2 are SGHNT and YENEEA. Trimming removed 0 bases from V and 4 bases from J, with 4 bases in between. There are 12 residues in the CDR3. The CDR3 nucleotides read TGTGCCAGCAGCTTAGATCCATACGAGCAGTACTTC. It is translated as CASSLDPYEQYF. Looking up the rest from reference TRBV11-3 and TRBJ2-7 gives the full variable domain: EAGVVQSPRYKIIEKKQPVAFWCNPISGHNTLYWYLQNLGQGPELLIRYENEEAVDDSQLPKDRFSAERLKGVDSTLKIQPAELGDSAVYLCASSLDPYEQYFGPGTRLTVT.

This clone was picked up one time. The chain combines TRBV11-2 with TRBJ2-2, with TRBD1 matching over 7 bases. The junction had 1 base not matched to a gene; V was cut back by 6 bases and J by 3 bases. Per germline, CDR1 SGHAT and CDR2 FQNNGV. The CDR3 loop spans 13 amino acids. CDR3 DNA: TGTGCCAGCAGTACAGGGGACACCGGGGAGCTGTTTTTT. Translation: CASSTGDTGELFF. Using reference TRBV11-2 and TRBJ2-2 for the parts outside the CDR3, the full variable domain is EAGVAQSPRYKIIEKRQSVAFWCNPISGHATLYWYQQILGQGPKLLIQFQNNGVVDDSQLPKDRFSAERLKGVDSTLKIQPAKLEDSAVYLCASSTGDTGELFFGEGSRLTVL.

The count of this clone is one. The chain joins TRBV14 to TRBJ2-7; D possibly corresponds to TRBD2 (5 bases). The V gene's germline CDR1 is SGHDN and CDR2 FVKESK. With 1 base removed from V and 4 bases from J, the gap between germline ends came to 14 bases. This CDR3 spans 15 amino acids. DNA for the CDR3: TGTGCCAGCAGCCAAGTCGGAAGGTCGGGGTACGAGCAGTACTTC. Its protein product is CASSQVGRSGYEQYF.

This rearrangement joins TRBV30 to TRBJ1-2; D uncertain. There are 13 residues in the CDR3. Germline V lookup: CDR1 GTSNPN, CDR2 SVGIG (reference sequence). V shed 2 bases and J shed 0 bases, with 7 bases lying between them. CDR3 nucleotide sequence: TGTGCCTGGAGTAGGAGGTCTAACTATGGCTACACCTTC. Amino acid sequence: CAWSRRSNYGYTF.

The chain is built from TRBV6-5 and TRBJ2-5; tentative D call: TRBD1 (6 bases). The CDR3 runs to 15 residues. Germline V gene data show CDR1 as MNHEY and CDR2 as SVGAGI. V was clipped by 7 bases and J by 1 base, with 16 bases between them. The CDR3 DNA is TGTGCCAGCAAAACAGGGTTTCAGAGCCAAGAGACCCAGTACTTC. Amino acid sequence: CASKTGFQSQETQYF.

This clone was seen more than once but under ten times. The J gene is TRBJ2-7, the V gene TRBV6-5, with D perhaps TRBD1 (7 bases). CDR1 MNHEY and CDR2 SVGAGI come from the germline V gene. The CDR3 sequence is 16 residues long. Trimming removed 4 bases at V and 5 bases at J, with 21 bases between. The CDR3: CASSSVLGGGANEQYF. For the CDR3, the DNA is TGTGCCAGCAGTTCGGTCCTAGGAGGGGGCGCGAACGAGCAGTACTTC.

CDR3 region: CASSLEVGVIETQYF. The DNA for the CDR3 is TGTGCCAGCAGCTTAGAGGTGGGAGTGATTGAGACCCAGTACTTC. The J gene is TRBJ2-5, the V gene TRBV7-9; TRBD2 is a possible D gene (5 bases). CDR1 and CDR2 from the germline V gene are SEHNR and FQNEAQ (reference sequence). V lost 1 base, J lost 5 bases, and 14 bases lay in between. This CDR3 region has 15 residues.

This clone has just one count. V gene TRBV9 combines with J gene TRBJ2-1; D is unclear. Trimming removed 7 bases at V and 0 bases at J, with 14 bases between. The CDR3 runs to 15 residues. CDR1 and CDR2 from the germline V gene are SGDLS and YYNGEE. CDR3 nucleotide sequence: TGTGCCAGCCCCGAAAGCGAAAGCTCCTACAATGAGCAGTTCTTC. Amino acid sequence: CASPESESSYNEQFF.

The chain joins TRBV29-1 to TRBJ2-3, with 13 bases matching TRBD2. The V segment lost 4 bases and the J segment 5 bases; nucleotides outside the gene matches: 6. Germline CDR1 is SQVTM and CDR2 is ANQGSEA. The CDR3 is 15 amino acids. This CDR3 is CSVGTSGSIGDTQYF. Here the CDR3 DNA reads TGCAGCGTTGGGACTAGCGGGAGTATTGGAGATACGCAGTATTTT.

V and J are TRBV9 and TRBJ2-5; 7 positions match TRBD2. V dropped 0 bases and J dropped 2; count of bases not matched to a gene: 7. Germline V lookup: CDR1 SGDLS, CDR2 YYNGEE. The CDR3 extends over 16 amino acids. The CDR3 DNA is TGTGCCAGCAGCGTAGGTGGGGGGGGAATTCAAGAGACCCAGTACTTC. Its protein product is CASSVGGGGIQETQYF.

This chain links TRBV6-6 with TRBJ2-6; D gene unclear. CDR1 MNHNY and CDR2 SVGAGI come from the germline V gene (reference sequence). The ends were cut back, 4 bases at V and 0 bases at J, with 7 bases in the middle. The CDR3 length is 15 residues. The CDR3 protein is CASSLENSGANVLTF. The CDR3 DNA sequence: TGTGCCAGCAGTTTAGAAAACTCTGGGGCCAACGTCCTGACTTTC.

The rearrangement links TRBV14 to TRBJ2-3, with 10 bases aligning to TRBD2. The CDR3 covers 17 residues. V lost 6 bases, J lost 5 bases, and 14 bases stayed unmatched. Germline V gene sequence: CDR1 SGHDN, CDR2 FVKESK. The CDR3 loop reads CASRGALSGGAGDTQYF. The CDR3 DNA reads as TGTGCCAGCAGAGGAGCTCTAAGCGGGGGGGCCGGAGATACGCAGTATTTT.

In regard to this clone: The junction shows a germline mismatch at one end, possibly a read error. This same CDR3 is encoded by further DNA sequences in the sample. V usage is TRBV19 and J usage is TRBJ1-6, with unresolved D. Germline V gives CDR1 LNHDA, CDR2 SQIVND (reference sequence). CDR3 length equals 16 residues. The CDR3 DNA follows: TGTGCCAGTAGATTAGACTCCAACTCCTATAATTCCCCCCTCCACTTT. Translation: CASRLDSNSYNSPLHF.

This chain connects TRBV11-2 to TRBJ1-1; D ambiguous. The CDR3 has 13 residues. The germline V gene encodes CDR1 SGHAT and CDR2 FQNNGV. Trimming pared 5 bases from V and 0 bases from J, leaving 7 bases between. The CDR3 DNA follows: TGTGCCAGCAGCCCCACAGTGAACACTGAAGCTTTCTTT. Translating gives CASSPTVNTEAFF. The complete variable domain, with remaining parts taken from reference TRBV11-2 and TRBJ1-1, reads EAGVAQSPRYKIIEKRQSVAFWCNPISGHATLYWYQQILGQGPKLLIQFQNNGVVDDSQLPKDRFSAERLKGVDSTLKIQPAKLEDSAVYLCASSPTVNTEAFFGQGTRLTVV.

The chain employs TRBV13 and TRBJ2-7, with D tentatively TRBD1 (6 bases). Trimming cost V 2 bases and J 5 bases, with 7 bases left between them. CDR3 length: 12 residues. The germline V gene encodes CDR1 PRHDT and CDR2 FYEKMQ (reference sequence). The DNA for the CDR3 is TGTGCCAGCAGCTTAAACAGGGACGAGCAGTACTTC. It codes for CASSLNRDEQYF. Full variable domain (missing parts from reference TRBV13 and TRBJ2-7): AAGVIQSPRHLIKEKRETATLKCYPIPRHDTVYWYQQGPGQDPQFLISFYEKMQSDKGSIPDRFSAQQFSDYHSELNMSSLELGDSALYFCASSLNRDEQYFGPGTRLTVT.

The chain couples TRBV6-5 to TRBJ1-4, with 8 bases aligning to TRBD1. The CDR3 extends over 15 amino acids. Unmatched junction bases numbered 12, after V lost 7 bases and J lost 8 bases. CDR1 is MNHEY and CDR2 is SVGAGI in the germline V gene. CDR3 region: CASTKDRAFGEKLFF. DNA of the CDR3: TGTGCCAGCACCAAGGACAGGGCGTTCGGAGAAAAACTGTTTTTT.